The 8 T cell receptor beta chains below were found in one sample sequenced in a study of Graves' ophthalmopathy and Graves' hyperthyroidism. Using RNA transcripts, the TCR beta CDR3 regions were amplified. Investigators did first-round RT-PCR with HTBI primers, then second-round multiplex PCR. TCRdb re-called the multiplex PCR reads with MiXCR, one entry per CDR3 protein. In the table there are 1 million to 1.3 million distinct CDR3 sequences, 35% to 40% of which are singletons. Material: peripheral blood or thyroid tissue (not recorded which). These receptors all come from an adult man with Graves' hyperthyroidism.

V gene TRBV18 combines with J gene TRBJ2-5; possible D gene TRBD1, 7 bases. The CDR3 is made up of 15 amino acids. The V and J ends lost 6 bases and 4 bases respectively, with 18 bases between them. The germline gives CDR1 KGHSH, CDR2 LQKENI. CDR3 protein: CASSPARQGGETQYF. The CDR3 nucleotides are TGTGCCAGCTCCCCAGCAAGACAGGGAGGAGAGACCCAGTACTTC.

This clonotype was detected ten times or more. The V call is TRBV5-6, the J call TRBJ2-5, with D unclear. CDR1 SGHDT and CDR2 YYEEEE come from the germline V gene. The CDR3 covers 13 residues. Trimming removed 3 bases from V and 0 bases from J, with 6 bases in between. The CDR3 bases are TGTGCCAGCAGCTCGACCGACCAAGAGACCCAGTACTTC. It specifies CASSSTDQETQYF.

The rearrangement joins TRBV6-5 to TRBJ1-2, with a tentative D call TRBD1 (5 bases). Looked up from germline, CDR1 is MNHEY and CDR2 is SVGAGI. The CDR3 runs 15 residues. V was cut by 2 bases and J by 5 bases, with 15 bases left in between. Here the CDR3 DNA reads TGTGCCAGCAGTTACGCGACAGCTACTCGGTATGGCTACACCTTC. It translates to CASSYATATRYGYTF.

In its sample, this clonotype was seen many times. The genes are TRBV7-9 and TRBJ2-7; D is undetermined. The germline V gene encodes CDR1 SEHNR and CDR2 FQNEAQ (reference sequence). V was trimmed by 2 bases and J by 3 bases, leaving 11 bases between them. There are 14 residues in the CDR3. The CDR3 region is CASSLIGRNYEQYF. The CDR3 DNA reads TGTGCCAGCAGCTTAATCGGACGCAACTACGAGCAGTACTTC.

This clonotype was found many times. This chain connects TRBV9 to TRBJ2-7; either TRBD1 or TRBD2 may fit D (5 bases each). The CDR3 length is 14 residues. Germline CDR1 is SGDLS and CDR2 is YYNGEE. The V end was cut by 3 bases, the J end by 9 bases, with 19 bases between. CDR3 coding DNA: TGTGCCAGCAGCGACGGGACGTCGAGTTCTAGGCAGTACTTC. The encoded protein is CASSDGTSSSRQYF. Based on the CDR3 plus reference TRBV9 and TRBJ2-7, the full variable domain is DSGVTQTPKHLITATGQRVTLRCSPRSGDLSVYWYQQSLDQGLQFLIQYYNGEERAKGNILERFSAQQFPDLHSELNLSSLELGDSALYFCASSDGTSSSRQYFGPGTRLTVT.

This clonotype appeared many times. The chain couples TRBV5-6 to TRBJ1-2; the match to TRBD1 covers 8 bases. The CDR3 has 13 amino acids. V was pared by 4 bases and J by 4 bases, with 3 bases of the junction left unmatched. CDR1 is SGHDT and CDR2 is YYEEEE in the germline V gene. In DNA, the CDR3 is TGTGCCAGCAGCGACAGGGGAGCCTATGGCTACACCTTC. The encoded protein is CASSDRGAYGYTF.

This clonotype was found many times. The chain combines TRBV7-8 with TRBJ2-7, with D possibly called TRBD1 or TRBD2 (5 bases each). The ends were cut back, 6 bases at V and 6 bases at J, with 12 bases in the middle. CDR1 is SGHVS and CDR2 is FQNEAQ in the germline V gene. The CDR3 consists of 12 residues. CDR3 region: CASRGPSREQYF. The CDR3 nucleotides are TGTGCCAGCAGGGGACCGTCCCGCGAGCAGTACTTC. The full variable domain, completed using reference TRBV7-8 and TRBJ2-7, is GAGVSQSPRYKVAKRGQDVALRCDPISGHVSLFWYQQALGQGPEFLTYFQNEAQLDKSGLPSDRFFAERPEGSVSTLKIQRTQQEDSAVYLCASRGPSREQYFGPGTRLTVT.

The V gene is TRBV20-1, the J gene TRBJ2-5; TRBD2 matches 7 bases. CDR1 is DFQATT and CDR2 is SNEGSKA in the germline V gene (reference sequence). The CDR3 runs to 13 residues. The V gene end was trimmed by 5 bases and the J gene end by 2 bases; junction bases not matched to a gene: 5. The CDR3 region has the DNA TGCAGTGCTGCTCTGGGGGGGCAAGAGACCCAGTACTTC. As protein: CSAALGGQETQYF.